The 5 T cell receptor beta chains below come from one sample, sequenced in a study of cytomegalovirus exposure and HLA in healthy donors. The primer mix had 60 Vbeta and 13 Jbeta primers. Sequencing was performed with immunoSEQ multiplex PCR; in TCRdb, only in-frame clones are kept and a portion is missing. Of 150,000 or so clones listed, approximately 80% are singletons. The specimen sequenced was PBMCs. The receptors derive from a man younger than 40 in good health and CMV-seropositive.

The chain couples TRBV10-3 to TRBJ2-2; D is undetermined. CDR1 ENHRY and CDR2 SYGVKD come from the germline V gene. Between the trimmed V and J ends, which lost 4 bases and 5 bases, there was a span of 5 bases. The CDR3 runs to 12 residues. The CDR3 sequence: CAISGTTGELFF. CDR3 nucleotide sequence: TGTGCCATCAGTGGCACTACCGGGGAGCTGTTTTTT.

V is TRBV7-2 and J is TRBJ2-3; D gene ambiguous. Trimming pared 1 base from V and 4 bases from J, leaving 6 bases between. CDR3 length: 13 residues. Germline lookup yields CDR1 SGHTA and CDR2 FQGNSA. CDR3 DNA sequence: TGTGCCAGCAGCTTAGGAGGCCCAGATACGCAGTATTTT. Amino acid sequence: CASSLGGPDTQYF.

This clone was counted between two and nine times. The chain links TRBV27 to TRBJ1-4; 7 bases match TRBD1. V lost 6 bases, J lost 9 bases, and 13 bases stayed unmatched. The CDR3 totals 15 residues. CDR1 and CDR2 from the germline V gene are MNHEY and SMNVEV (reference sequence). Here the CDR3 reads CASSGRRQGIKKLFF. Written as DNA, the CDR3 is TGTGCCAGCAGCGGGCGGAGACAGGGAATAAAAAAACTGTTTTTT.

The chain is built from TRBV7-9 and TRBJ1-3, with no clear D. The CDR3 runs to 17 residues. V lost 1 base, J lost 0 bases, and 13 bases lay in between. Germline CDR1 is SEHNR and CDR2 is FQNEAQ (reference sequence). The CDR3 DNA sequence: TGTGCCAGCAGCTTAGGGGCAGACTACAGCTCTGGAAACACCATATATTTT. It yields the protein CASSLGADYSSGNTIYF.

Notes on this clone: The junction differs from germline at one of its ends, possibly a read error. This chain uses TRBV5-1 with TRBJ2-3, with D possibly being TRBD2 (5 bases). CDR1 SGHRS and CDR2 YFSETQ come from the germline V gene. The CDR3 is made up of 15 amino acids. This chain's CDR3 is CASRLASGSTDTQYF. The CDR3, as DNA: TGCGCCAGCAGGTTGGCTTCGGGGAGCACAGATACGCAGTATTTT.